These 25 T cell receptor beta chains came from one sample sequenced in a study of T cell responses to AZD1222 COVID-19 vaccine (dated by TCRdb to about 2021). According to the study, the label for this sample's time point signals: baseline before first vaccination. Libraries were prepared through the immunoSEQ multiplex PCR assay. Here the immuneACCESS table is served through TCRdb, limited to in-frame sequences with V and J called. Missing clones are a known gap in these copies; in checked studies unresolved V genes cover under half, and the rest lacks a known reason. The sample table records 100,000 to 130,000 clones; approximately 88% of these occur just once. The ten largest clones represent 5.5% to 8.5% of the sample. The specimen was peripheral blood, collected on day 0 of AZD1222 vaccination. These receptors all come from an adult in good health.

The chain combines TRBV12-3 or TRBV12-4 with TRBJ2-7; 10 bases are a match to TRBD1. V shed 8 bases, J shed 6 bases, and the junction held 7 bases outside the gene matches. This CDR3 contains 13 residues. In nucleotides, the CDR3 is TGTGCCAGCGGGGGACAGGGGCCTCCCGAGCAGTACTTC. Its protein product is CASGGQGPPEQYF.

The chain combines TRBV5-1 with TRBJ1-1; 7 bases map to TRBD1. Germline V CDR1 and CDR2: SGHRS, YFSETQ. The V segment lost 1 base and the J segment 3 bases; nucleotides outside the gene matches: 6. The CDR3 has 15 residues. The CDR3 region is CASSLLPGGDTEAFF. The CDR3 nucleotides read TGCGCCAGCAGCTTGCTGCCAGGGGGGGACACTGAAGCTTTCTTT.

V usage is TRBV18 and J usage is TRBJ2-2; D is ambiguous. From germline, CDR1 is KGHSH and CDR2 LQKENI. The CDR3 length is 15 residues. Trimming pared 0 bases from V and 6 bases from J, leaving 11 bases between. The CDR3 spells CASSPPGYEPGELFF. The CDR3 DNA follows: TGTGCCAGCTCACCACCGGGGTATGAGCCCGGGGAGCTGTTTTTT.

In regard to this clone: Other DNA sequences from this sample encode an identical CDR3 as well. The chain links TRBV6-2 or TRBV6-3 to TRBJ1-1, with D perhaps TRBD1 (5 bases). Germline V CDR1 and CDR2: MNHEY, SVGEGT. The CDR3 loop spans 14 amino acids. V dropped 3 bases and J dropped 1 base, with 9 bases sitting between them. CDR3 residues: CASSYQGGNTEAFF. The CDR3 DNA reads as TGTGCCAGCAGTTATCAGGGCGGGAACACTGAAGCTTTCTTT.

The chain joins TRBV11-2 to TRBJ1-4, with D tentatively TRBD1 (5 bases). CDR3 length equals 15 residues. Germline V lookup: CDR1 SGHAT, CDR2 FQNNGV. Trimming removed 3 bases from V and 6 bases from J, with 14 bases in between. The CDR3 loop is CASSLRRGRDEKLFF. The CDR3 coding sequence is TGTGCCAGCAGCTTGAGGAGGGGACGGGATGAAAAACTGTTTTTT.

The chain carries TRBV7-3 and TRBJ2-1, with D perhaps TRBD2 (5 bases). With 7 bases removed from V and 12 bases from J, the gap between germline ends came to 19 bases. This CDR3 comprises 13 residues. CDR1 is SGHTA, CDR2 FQGTGA, per germline. CDR3 amino acids: CASTSEPTTGQFF. Written as DNA, the CDR3 is TGTGCCAGCACGTCGGAACCGACTACTGGGCAGTTCTTC.

This chain joins TRBV5-1 and TRBJ2-3; the D gene is possibly TRBD1 (5 bases). This CDR3 spans 17 amino acids. The germline CDR1 and CDR2 sequences are SGHRS and YFSETQ. Trimming removed 4 bases from V and 0 bases from J, with 18 bases in between. The CDR3 protein is CASSPMTDSASTDTQYF. The CDR3 region has the DNA TGCGCCAGCAGCCCAATGACAGATTCAGCTAGCACAGATACGCAGTATTTT. The full variable domain, in which reference TRBV5-1 and TRBJ2-3 provide the parts outside the CDR3, is KAGVTQTPRYLIKTRGQQVTLSCSPISGHRSVSWYQQTPGQGLQFLFEYFSETQRNKGNFPGRFSGRQFSNSRSEMNVSTLELGDSALYLCASSPMTDSASTDTQYFGPGTRLTVL.

This clone was counted once. The chain couples TRBV19 to TRBJ1-5; D unresolved. V was shortened by 3 bases and J by 4 bases, with 13 bases between the two germline ends. The length of the CDR3 is 15 residues. Germline V gene data show CDR1 as LNHDA and CDR2 as SQIVND (reference sequence). CDR3 DNA: TGTGCCAGTAGTATTGGCCGGTCGCGGAATCAGCCCCAGCATTTT. This encodes CASSIGRSRNQPQHF.

The chain has TRBV28 and TRBJ1-6, with D perhaps matching TRBD1 (5 bases). This CDR3 comprises 14 residues. Trimming shortened V by 0 bases and J by 5 bases, and 5 bases separated the two germline ends. CDR1 and CDR2 from the germline V gene are MDHEN and SYDVKM. The DNA of the CDR3 is TGTGCCAGCAGTTTATGGGGGGATAATTCACCCCTCCACTTT. Its translation is CASSLWGDNSPLHF.

As DNA, the CDR3 is TGTGCCAGCAGCCAAGATGGGCTCCTCTTTGGCTATGAGCAGTTCTTC. This gives the protein CASSQDGLLFGYEQFF. This rearrangement joins TRBV14 to TRBJ2-1, with no clear D. This CDR3 spans 16 amino acids. Trimming stripped 0 bases from V and 8 bases from J, with 17 bases between. The germline V gene has CDR1 SGHDN and CDR2 FVKESK.

The rearrangement joins TRBV6-5 to TRBJ2-2; 7 bases fit TRBD1. The V gene end was trimmed by 8 bases and the J gene end by 8 bases; junction bases not matched to a gene: 8. The length of the CDR3 is 13 residues. Germline values: CDR1 MNHEY, CDR2 SVGAGI. CDR3 protein: CASEPTGRGELFF. The CDR3 DNA reads as TGTGCCAGCGAGCCGACAGGGAGAGGGGAGCTGTTTTTT.

The CDR3 DNA follows: TGTGCCAGCAGCCAGGAGGTTTGGCGGGGGCTGGGCACTGAAGCTTTCTTT. This translates into CASSQEVWRGLGTEAFF. This chain uses TRBV7-6 with TRBJ1-1, with D perhaps TRBD1 (6 bases). The CDR3 consists of 17 residues. The V end was cut by 5 bases, the J end by 4 bases, with 23 bases between. Germline V gene data show CDR1 as SGHVS and CDR2 as FNYEAQ.

The chain links TRBV6-2 or TRBV6-3 to TRBJ2-1; D call uncertain. CDR1 and CDR2 (germline): MNHEY, SVGEGT. This CDR3 spans 15 amino acids. Deletions cut 2 bases from V and 8 bases from J, with 16 bases between. CDR3 nucleotide sequence: TGTGCCAGCAGTTACCATAAGGCCTCTAGTTATGAGCAGTTCTTC. This codes for CASSYHKASSYEQFF.

The chain recombines TRBV7-2 with TRBJ2-3; D unclear. The germline V gene has CDR1 SGHTA and CDR2 FQGNSA. Trimming took 4 bases from V and 6 from J, leaving 14 bases between them. The CDR3 has 14 amino acids. The CDR3 here is CASSSLPPRDTQYF. Written as DNA, the CDR3 is TGTGCCAGCAGCTCTCTACCCCCGCGGGATACGCAGTATTTT.

This chain joins TRBV5-6 and TRBJ1-4; D unresolved. The germline gives CDR1 SGHDT, CDR2 YYEEEE. This CDR3 comprises 12 residues. Trimming shortened V by 4 bases and J by 4 bases, and 5 bases separated the two germline ends. The DNA for the CDR3 is TGTGCCAGCAGCCAAAATAATGAAAAACTGTTTTTT. Protein product: CASSQNNEKLFF.

V is TRBV5-8 and J is TRBJ1-3; TRBD1 agrees at 10 bases. Looked up from germline, CDR1 is SGHTS and CDR2 is YDEGEE. V dropped 3 bases and J dropped 3; count of bases not matched to a gene: 6. This CDR3 spans 16 amino acids. The CDR3 region is CASSWGQGTFGNTIYF. In nucleotides, the CDR3 is TGTGCCAGCAGCTGGGGACAGGGGACTTTTGGAAACACCATATATTTT.

V gene TRBV6-6 combines with J gene TRBJ1-3, with D unclear. The CDR3 contains 13 residues. Germline-derived CDR1 and CDR2 are MNHNY and SVGAGI (reference sequence). Trimming left V 2 bases short and J 7 bases short, with 9 bases between. The CDR3 reads CASSYVSGNTIYF. The CDR3 bases are TGTGCCAGCAGTTACGTGTCCGGGAACACCATATATTTT.

The chain uses TRBV10-1 and TRBJ2-7; 14 bases agree with TRBD2. Germline lookup yields CDR1 WNHNN and CDR2 SYGVQD (reference sequence). V lost 4 bases and J lost 3; bases outside the gene matches: 2. CDR3 size: 15 residues. The CDR3 is CASSVGTSGSYEQYF. The CDR3 coding sequence is TGCGCCAGCAGTGTTGGGACTAGCGGGAGCTACGAGCAGTACTTC.

The chain links TRBV7-3 to TRBJ1-2, with 7 bases identical to TRBD1. Germline-derived CDR1 and CDR2 are SGHTA and FQGTGA. With V trimmed by 3 bases and J by 0 bases, 4 bases remained unmatched. The CDR3 spans 15 residues. The CDR3 reads CASSFGQGANYGYTF. The CDR3 DNA follows: TGTGCCAGCAGCTTTGGGCAGGGGGCTAACTATGGCTACACCTTC.

The chain has TRBV13 and TRBJ2-7, with D possibly matching TRBD1 (6 bases). The CDR3 has 16 amino acids. V shed 6 bases and J shed 1 base, with 19 bases lying between them. The germline V gene has CDR1 PRHDT and CDR2 FYEKMQ (reference sequence). The CDR3 region is CASSPRGRDKSYEQYF. CDR3 bases: TGTGCCAGCAGTCCTAGGGGGAGAGACAAATCCTACGAGCAGTACTTC.

This clone showed up just a few times. The chain combines TRBV7-9 with TRBJ2-5, with D perhaps matching TRBD1 (6 bases). The germline gives CDR1 SEHNR, CDR2 FQNEAQ (reference sequence). The CDR3 is 16 residues long. The germline V and J ends were trimmed by 7 bases and 13 bases, with 31 bases remaining between them. This CDR3 is CASTNPGELFLLRPYF. The DNA of the CDR3 is TGTGCCAGCACCAATCCAGGGGAACTCTTCCTCCTTAGGCCGTACTTC.

The gene calls are TRBV28 and TRBJ2-1; TRBD2 is a possible D gene (6 bases). Germline V lookup: CDR1 MDHEN, CDR2 SYDVKM. The CDR3 covers 13 residues. The germline V and J ends were trimmed by 8 bases and 8 bases, with 16 bases remaining between them. CDR3: CASGGGASDEQFF. The CDR3 DNA reads TGTGCCAGCGGAGGAGGGGCTTCCGATGAGCAGTTCTTC.

DNA for the CDR3: TGTGCTAGTGGAAATGACAGGGGATTGTCCACCGGGGAGCTGTTTTTT. Amino acids: CASGNDRGLSTGELFF. The rearrangement links TRBV12-5 to TRBJ2-2; 8 bases line up with TRBD1. J lost 4 bases, V lost 6 bases, and 10 bases had no gene match. This CDR3 contains 16 residues. Germline V lookup: CDR1 LGHNT, CDR2 FRNRAP.

There are a few counts of this clone. The chain joins TRBV28 to TRBJ2-1; 11 nucleotides agree with TRBD2. Per germline, CDR1 MDHEN and CDR2 SYDVKM. Losses at the gene ends were 5 bases for V and 2 bases for J; bases not matched to a gene: 2. The CDR3 has 15 amino acids. The DNA for the CDR3 is TGTGCCAGCAGTGGTAGCGGGAGGGCCTACAATGAGCAGTTCTTC. It specifies CASSGSGRAYNEQFF.

This chain uses TRBV2 with TRBJ2-2; the D is unclear. The V gene lost 6 bases and the J gene lost 2 bases, with 7 bases spanning the gap. The CDR3 runs 13 residues. CDR1 SNHLY and CDR2 FYNNEI come from the germline V gene. CDR3 sequence reads: CASRGTNTGELFF. In nucleotides, the CDR3 is TGTGCCAGCAGAGGTACCAACACCGGGGAGCTGTTTTTT.